One and the same sample provided the 2 T cell receptor beta chains below, sequenced in a study of blood T cells in healthy people across ages. Using a J-beta primer mix together with a sample-barcoded 5' primer, a second PCR was run for roughly 7 to 12 cycles. TCRdb itself ran the 5' RACE reads through MiXCR, one entry per CDR3 protein. The data hold around 1.5 million distinct CDR3 sequences, with about 31% observed a single time. Sequencing was done on a sample of blood. Source of these receptors: a woman in her thirties in good health.

V gene TRBV9 combines with J gene TRBJ2-3, with TRBD2 identical over 9 bases. CDR1 SGDLS and CDR2 YYNGEE come from the germline V gene. The V gene end was trimmed by 0 bases and the J gene end by 2 bases; junction bases not matched to a gene: 7. The CDR3 runs to 17 residues. The CDR3 sequence is CASSVDNAGGPTDTQYF. The CDR3 DNA sequence: TGTGCCAGCAGCGTAGACAATGCGGGGGGGCCCACAGATACGCAGTATTTT. Filled out from reference TRBV9 and TRBJ2-3, the complete variable domain reads DSGVTQTPKHLITATGQRVTLRCSPRSGDLSVYWYQQSLDQGLQFLIQYYNGEERAKGNILERFSAQQFPDLHSELNLSSLELGDSALYFCASSVDNAGGPTDTQYFGPGTRLTVL.

This clonotype showed up many times. This chain's CDR3 is CATSREGVRNNEQFF. The CDR3 DNA sequence: TGTGCCACCAGCAGAGAGGGGGTCAGAAACAATGAGCAGTTCTTC. J is TRBJ2-1 and V is TRBV15; D possibly uses TRBD1 or TRBD2 (5 bases each). CDR3 size: 15 residues. Deletions cut 0 bases from V and 5 bases from J, with 11 bases between. In germline, CDR1 is LNHNV, CDR2 YYDKDF (reference sequence).